This entry is about one TCR beta chain. The antigen this receptor binds is unknown. Within one base of it there is no much larger clone, and no base qualities were kept. These data come from a study of shared T cell receptors in the human thymus (dated by TCRdb to 2020 to 2022). In the study overall: The study examined how self-reactive, shared T-cell receptor alpha chains are generated in the human thymus.

Libraries were prepared through the immunoSEQ multiplex PCR assay. Here the immuneACCESS table is served through TCRdb, limited to in-frame sequences with V and J called. Missing clones are a known gap in these copies; in checked studies unresolved V genes cover under half, and the rest lacks a known reason. This sample holds about 380,000 clones; 95% were observed only once. The ten largest account for roughly 0.021% of the sample. Looking up the germline V gene yields CDR1 MGHRA and CDR2 YSYEKL. Inclusive of the bounding cysteine and phenylalanine, the CDR3 is 15 residues long. Only CDR3 DNA is held: 45 bases, read in frame from base 1. Trimming at the junction amounts to 2 bases on V and 4 bases on J, and the germline ends lie 14 bases apart.

This receptor was obtained from a human donor. The sample comprised thymocytes. The chain uses TRBV4-1 and TRBJ1-1; the D segment could be TRBD1, given 5 matching bases. The CDR3 protein: CASSQMGELGTEAFF. The DNA reads TGCGCCAGCAGCCAAATGGGGGAACTGGGCACTGAAGCTTTCTTT.